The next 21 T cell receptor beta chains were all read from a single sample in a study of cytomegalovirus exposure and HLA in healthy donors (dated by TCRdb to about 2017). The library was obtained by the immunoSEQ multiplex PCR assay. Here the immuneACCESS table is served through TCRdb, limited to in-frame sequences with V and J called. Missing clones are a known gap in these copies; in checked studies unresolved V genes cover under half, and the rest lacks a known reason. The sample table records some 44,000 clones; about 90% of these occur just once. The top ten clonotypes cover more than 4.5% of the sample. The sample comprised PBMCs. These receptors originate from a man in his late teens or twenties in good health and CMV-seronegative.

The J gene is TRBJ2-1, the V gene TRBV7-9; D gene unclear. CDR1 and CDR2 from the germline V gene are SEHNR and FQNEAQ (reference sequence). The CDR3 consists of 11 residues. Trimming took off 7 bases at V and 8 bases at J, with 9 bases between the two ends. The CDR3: CASTQMDEQFF. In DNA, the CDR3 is TGTGCCAGCACCCAGATGGATGAGCAGTTCTTC.

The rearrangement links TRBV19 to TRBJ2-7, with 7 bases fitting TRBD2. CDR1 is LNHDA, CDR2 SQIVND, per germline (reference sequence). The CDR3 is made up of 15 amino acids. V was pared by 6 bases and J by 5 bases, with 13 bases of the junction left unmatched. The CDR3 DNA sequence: TGTGCCAGTAGCTTCCTGGGAGGGCCAAGGGACGAGCAGTACTTC. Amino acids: CASSFLGGPRDEQYF.

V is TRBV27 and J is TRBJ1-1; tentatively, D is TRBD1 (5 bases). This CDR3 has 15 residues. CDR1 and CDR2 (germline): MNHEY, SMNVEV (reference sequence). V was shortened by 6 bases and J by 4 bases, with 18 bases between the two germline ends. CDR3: CASRGPSRRGTEAFF. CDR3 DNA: TGTGCCAGCAGGGGCCCTTCCCGAAGGGGCACTGAAGCTTTCTTT.

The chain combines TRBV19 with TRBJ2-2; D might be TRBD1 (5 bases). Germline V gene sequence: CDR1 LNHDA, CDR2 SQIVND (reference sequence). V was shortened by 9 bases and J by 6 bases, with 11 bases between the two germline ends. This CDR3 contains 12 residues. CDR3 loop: CASHRFSGELFF. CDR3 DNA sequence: TGTGCCAGCCACAGGTTTTCCGGGGAGCTGTTTTTT.

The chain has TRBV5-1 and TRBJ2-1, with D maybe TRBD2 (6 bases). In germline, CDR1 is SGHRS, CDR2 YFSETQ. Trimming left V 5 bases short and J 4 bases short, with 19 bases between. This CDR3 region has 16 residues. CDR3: CASRQTPGLSYNEQFF. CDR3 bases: TGCGCCAGCAGACAGACACCGGGACTCTCTTACAATGAGCAGTTCTTC.

CDR3 DNA sequence: TGTGCCAGCAGTTTATCCGGGTCGCGGCAGCCCCAGCATTTT. Translation gives CASSLSGSRQPQHF. The J gene is TRBJ1-5, the V gene TRBV28; D gene unclear. CDR1 is MDHEN, CDR2 SYDVKM, per germline. Trimming took off 1 base at V and 7 bases at J, with 11 bases between the two ends. CDR3 size: 14 residues.

CDR3 in amino acids: CASSRTGVGSNEQFF. The CDR3 DNA sequence: TGTGCCAGCAGTCGGACGGGAGTCGGTAGCAATGAGCAGTTCTTC. V usage is TRBV9 and J usage is TRBJ2-1; TRBD2 might be the D (6 bases). Germline lookup yields CDR1 SGDLS and CDR2 YYNGEE. Trimming shortened V by 5 bases and J by 6 bases, and 18 bases separated the two germline ends. The CDR3 consists of 15 residues.

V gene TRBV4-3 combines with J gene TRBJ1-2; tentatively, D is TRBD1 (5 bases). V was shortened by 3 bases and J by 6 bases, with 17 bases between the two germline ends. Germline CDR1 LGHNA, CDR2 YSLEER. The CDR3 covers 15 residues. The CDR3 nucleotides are TGCGCCAGCAGCCAGGGGCGAGCATGGTCGCATGGCTACACCTTC. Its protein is CASSQGRAWSHGYTF.

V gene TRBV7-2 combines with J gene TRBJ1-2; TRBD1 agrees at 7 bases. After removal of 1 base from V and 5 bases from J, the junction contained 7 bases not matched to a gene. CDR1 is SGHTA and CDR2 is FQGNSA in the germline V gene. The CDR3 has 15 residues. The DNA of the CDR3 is TGTGCCAGCAGCTTAGATTTGGAGACAGGGTATGGCTACACCTTC. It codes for CASSLDLETGYGYTF.

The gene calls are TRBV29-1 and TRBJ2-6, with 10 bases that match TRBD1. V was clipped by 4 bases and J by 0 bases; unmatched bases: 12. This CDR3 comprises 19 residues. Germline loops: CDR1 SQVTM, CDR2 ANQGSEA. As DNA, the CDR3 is TGCAGCGTTGGTCCCTCGACAGGGGGCCTCCTCTCTGGGGCCAACGTCCTGACTTTC. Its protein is CSVGPSTGGLLSGANVLTF.

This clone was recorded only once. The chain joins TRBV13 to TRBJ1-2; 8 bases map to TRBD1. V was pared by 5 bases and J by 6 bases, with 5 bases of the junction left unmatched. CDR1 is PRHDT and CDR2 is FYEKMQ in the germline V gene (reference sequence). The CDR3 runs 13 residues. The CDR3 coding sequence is TGTGCCAGCAGCCAGGACAGGGAGGATGGCTACACCTTC. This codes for CASSQDREDGYTF.

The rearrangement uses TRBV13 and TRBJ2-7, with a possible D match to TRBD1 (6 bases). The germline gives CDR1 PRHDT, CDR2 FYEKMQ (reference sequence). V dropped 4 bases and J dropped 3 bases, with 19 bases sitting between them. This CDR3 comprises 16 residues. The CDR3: CASSSRPGHGVYEQYF. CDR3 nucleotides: TGTGCCAGCAGCTCCAGACCGGGACACGGTGTCTACGAGCAGTACTTC.

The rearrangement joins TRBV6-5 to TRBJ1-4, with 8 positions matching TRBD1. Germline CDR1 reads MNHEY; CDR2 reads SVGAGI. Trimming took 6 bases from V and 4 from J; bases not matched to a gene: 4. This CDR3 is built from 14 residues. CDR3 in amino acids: CASSRTGYNEKLFF. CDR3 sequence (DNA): TGTGCCAGCAGCAGGACAGGGTATAATGAAAAACTGTTTTTT.

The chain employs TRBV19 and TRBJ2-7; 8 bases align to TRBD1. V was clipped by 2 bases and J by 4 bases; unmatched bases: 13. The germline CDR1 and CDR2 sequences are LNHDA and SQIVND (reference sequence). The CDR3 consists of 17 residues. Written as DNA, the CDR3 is TGTGCCAGTAGTATAAGGTCGACCGGGACAGGCCAATACGAGCAGTACTTC. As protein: CASSIRSTGTGQYEQYF.

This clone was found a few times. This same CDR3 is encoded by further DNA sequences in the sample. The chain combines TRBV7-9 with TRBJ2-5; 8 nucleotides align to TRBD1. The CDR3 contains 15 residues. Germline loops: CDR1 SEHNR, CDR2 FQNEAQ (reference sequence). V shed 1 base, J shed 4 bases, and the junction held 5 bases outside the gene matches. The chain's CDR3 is CASSLEQGVSETQYF. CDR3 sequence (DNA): TGTGCCAGCAGCTTAGAACAGGGGGTGTCAGAGACCCAGTACTTC.

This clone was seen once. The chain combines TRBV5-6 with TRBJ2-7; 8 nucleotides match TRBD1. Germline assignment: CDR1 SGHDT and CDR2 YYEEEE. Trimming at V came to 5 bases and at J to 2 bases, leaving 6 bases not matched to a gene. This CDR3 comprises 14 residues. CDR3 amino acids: CASRTGTGTYEQYF. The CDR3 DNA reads TGTGCCAGCAGAACCGGGACAGGTACCTACGAGCAGTACTTC. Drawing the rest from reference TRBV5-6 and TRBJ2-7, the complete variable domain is DAGVTQSPTHLIKTRGQQVTLRCSPKSGHDTVSWYQQALGQGPQFIFQYYEEEERQRGNFPDRFSGHQFPNYSSELNVNALLLGDSALYLCASRTGTGTYEQYFGPGTRLTVT.

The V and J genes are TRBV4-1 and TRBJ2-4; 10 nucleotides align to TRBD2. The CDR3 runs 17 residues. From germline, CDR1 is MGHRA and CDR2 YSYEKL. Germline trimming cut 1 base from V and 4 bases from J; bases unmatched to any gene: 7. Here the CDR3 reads CASSQGVAGGRKNIQYF. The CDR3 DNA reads TGCGCCAGCAGCCAAGGGGTAGCGGGGGGTAGAAAAAACATTCAGTACTTC.

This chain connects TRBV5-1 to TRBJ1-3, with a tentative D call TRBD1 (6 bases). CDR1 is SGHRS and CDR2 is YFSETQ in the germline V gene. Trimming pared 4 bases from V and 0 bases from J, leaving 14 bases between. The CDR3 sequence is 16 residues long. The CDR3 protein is CASSKGEYNSGNTIYF. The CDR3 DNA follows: TGCGCCAGCAGCAAGGGGGAGTACAACTCTGGAAACACCATATATTTT.

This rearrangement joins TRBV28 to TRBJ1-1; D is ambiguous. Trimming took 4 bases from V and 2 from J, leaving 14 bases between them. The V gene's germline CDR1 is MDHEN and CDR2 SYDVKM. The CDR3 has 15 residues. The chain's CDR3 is CASSSRGSVNTEAFF. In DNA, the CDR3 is TGTGCCAGCAGTTCTCGAGGGTCCGTAAACACTGAAGCTTTCTTT.

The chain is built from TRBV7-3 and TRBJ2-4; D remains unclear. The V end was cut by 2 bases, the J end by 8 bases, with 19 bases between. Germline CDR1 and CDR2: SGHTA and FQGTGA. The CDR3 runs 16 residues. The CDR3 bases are TGTGCCAGCAGCTTAGTTGGCAGGCCGTCGCAAGACATTCAGTACTTC. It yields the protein CASSLVGRPSQDIQYF.

The DNA of the CDR3 is TGTGCCAGCAGCCCATCGAGGATGTCTAATGAAAAACTGTTTTTT. This gives the protein CASSPSRMSNEKLFF. The chain employs TRBV7-2 and TRBJ1-4; unclear D gene. CDR1 is SGHTA, CDR2 FQGNSA, per germline. This CDR3 has 15 residues. The ends were cut back, 5 bases at V and 3 bases at J, with 13 bases in the middle.